Detailed here is one T cell receptor (beta chain). Germline CDR1 is SGHTA and CDR2 is FQGNSA. V lost 6 bases, J lost 6 bases, and 6 bases stayed unmatched. This CDR3 comprises 14 residues. The data stem from a study of technical replicates of blood from a few donors. Assay used: immunoSEQ multiplex PCR; TCRdb lists only in-frame clones, some missing. The sample has some 84,000 clones; roughly 91% are singletons. The sequence came from a human donor in good health. The genes are TRBV7-2 and TRBJ2-3, with 10 nucleotides matching TRBD2. Sequencing input: T cells isolated from PBMCs. The chain's CDR3 is CASSKREGRDTQYF. DNA for the CDR3: TGTGCCAGCAGTAAGCGGGAGGGCCGGGATACGCAGTATTTT.